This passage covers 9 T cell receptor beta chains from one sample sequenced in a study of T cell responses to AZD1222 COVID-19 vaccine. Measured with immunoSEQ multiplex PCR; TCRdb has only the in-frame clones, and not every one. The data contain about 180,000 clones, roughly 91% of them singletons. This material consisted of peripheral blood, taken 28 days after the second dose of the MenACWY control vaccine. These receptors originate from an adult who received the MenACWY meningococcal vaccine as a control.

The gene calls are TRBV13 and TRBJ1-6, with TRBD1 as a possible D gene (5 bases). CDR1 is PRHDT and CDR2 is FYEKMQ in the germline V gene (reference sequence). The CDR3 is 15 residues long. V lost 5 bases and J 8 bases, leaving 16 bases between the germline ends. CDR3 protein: CASSRFGGRHSPLHF. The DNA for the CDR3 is TGTGCCAGCAGCCGTTTCGGGGGACGACATTCACCCCTCCACTTT.

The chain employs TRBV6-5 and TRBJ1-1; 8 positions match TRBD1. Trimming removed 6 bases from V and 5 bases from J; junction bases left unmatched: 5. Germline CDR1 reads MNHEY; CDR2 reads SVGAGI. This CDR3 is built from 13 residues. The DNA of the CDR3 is TGTGCCAGCAGGACAGGGGAGGAAACTGAAGCTTTCTTT. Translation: CASRTGEETEAFF.

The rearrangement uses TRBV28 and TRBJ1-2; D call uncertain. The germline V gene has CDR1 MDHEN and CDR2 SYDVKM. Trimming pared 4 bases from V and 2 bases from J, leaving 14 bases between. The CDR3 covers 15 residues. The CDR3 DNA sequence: TGTGCCAGCAGTTCGACCTTGGACGGAAACTATGGCTACACCTTC. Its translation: CASSSTLDGNYGYTF.

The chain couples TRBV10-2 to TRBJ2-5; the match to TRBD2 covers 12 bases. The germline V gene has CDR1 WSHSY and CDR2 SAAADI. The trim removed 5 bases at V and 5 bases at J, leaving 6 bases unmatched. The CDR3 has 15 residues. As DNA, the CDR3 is TGCGCCAGCAGTCCTAGCGGGGGGGGCAGGGAGACCCAGTACTTC. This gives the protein CASSPSGGGRETQYF.

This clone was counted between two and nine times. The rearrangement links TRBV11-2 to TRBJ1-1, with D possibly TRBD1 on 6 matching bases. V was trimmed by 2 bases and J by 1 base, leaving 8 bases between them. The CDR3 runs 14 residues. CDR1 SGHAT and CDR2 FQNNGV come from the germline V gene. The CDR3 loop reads CASSLRGGNTEAFF. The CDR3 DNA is TGTGCCAGCAGCTTAAGAGGGGGGAACACTGAAGCTTTCTTT.

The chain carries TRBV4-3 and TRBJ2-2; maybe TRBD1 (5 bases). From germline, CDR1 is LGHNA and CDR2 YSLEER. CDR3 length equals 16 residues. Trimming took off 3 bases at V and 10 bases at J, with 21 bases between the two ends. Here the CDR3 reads CASSQDVQLTAAELFF. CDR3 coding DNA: TGCGCCAGCAGCCAGGATGTACAATTGACAGCCGCGGAGCTGTTTTTT.

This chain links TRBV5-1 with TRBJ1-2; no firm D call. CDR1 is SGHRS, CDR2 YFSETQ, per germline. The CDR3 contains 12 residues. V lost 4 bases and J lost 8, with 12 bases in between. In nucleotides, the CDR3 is TGCGCCAGCAGCCCGTCGCTAGAGGGCTACACCTTC. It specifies CASSPSLEGYTF.

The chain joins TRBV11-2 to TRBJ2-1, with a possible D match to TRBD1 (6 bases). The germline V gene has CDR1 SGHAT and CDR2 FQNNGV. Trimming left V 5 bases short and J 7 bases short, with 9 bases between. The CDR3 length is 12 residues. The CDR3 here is CASSQGLNEQFF. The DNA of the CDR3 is TGTGCCAGCAGCCAGGGGTTGAATGAGCAGTTCTTC.

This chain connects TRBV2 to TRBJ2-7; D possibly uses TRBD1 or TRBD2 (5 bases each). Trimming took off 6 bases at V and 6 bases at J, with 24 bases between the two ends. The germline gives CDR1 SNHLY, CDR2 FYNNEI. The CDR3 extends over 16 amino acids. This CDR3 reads CASRKDGASSSAEQYF. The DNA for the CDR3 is TGTGCCAGCAGGAAAGACGGGGCATCTTCTTCGGCCGAGCAGTACTTC.